This TCR beta chain was obtained from a study of blood T cells in healthy people across ages. Study-wide points: Not knowing donor CMV status may have confounded expanded clonotype changes. Strong correlation was found linking TCR beta diversity to naive T cell percentage.

The trim removed 7 bases at V and 4 bases at J, leaving 8 bases unmatched. The V gene's germline CDR1 is ENHRY and CDR2 SYGVKD. The CDR3 is made up of 15 amino acids. Sample-barcoded 5' priming and a J-beta primer mix drove a second PCR of about 6 to 11 cycles. MiXCR, applied by TCRdb to the 5' RACE reads, yields one record per CDR3 protein. This sample has roughly 720,000 distinct CDR3 sequences, with around half found just once. Those donating, healthy Caucasian individuals from Russia, were aged about 6 to 95. A word on this clonotype: Antigen specificity is unknown.

The sequence was obtained from a man of 80 years or more in good health. This sequence joins TRBV10-3 and TRBJ1-2, with 11 bases that match TRBD1. Sequencing was performed on blood. The CDR3, as DNA: TGTGCCATCACCGGACAGGGGGCGCCGGGCTATGGCTACACCTTC. This sequence encodes CAITGQGAPGYGYTF.